Included here is one TCR beta chain sequence, with context. The same CDR3 also results from other DNA sequences found in this sample. The cohort comprised adults aged about 18 to 90 years residing in about two dozen US areas. Cohorts were based on clinical histories the participants reported. V was cut by 3 bases and J by 4 bases, with 12 bases left in between. There are 14 residues in the CDR3. CDR1 is LNHDA, CDR2 SQIVND, per germline (reference sequence). Per the authors' pipeline: Reference gene primer amplification gave nucleated cell count estimates. TCRdb's table, derived via immunoSEQ multiplex PCR, lists solely in-frame clones and lacks some. That table furnishes V, J and clone size, whereas the DNA furnished D and trimming. In the table there are about 400,000 clones, roughly 88% of which are singletons. This record belongs to a study of blood T cell repertoires in COVID-19. Across the study: PBMCs, B-cell-depleted T cells, or T cells were the source of the cDNA or gDNA that made up the material.

The rearrangement uses TRBV19 and TRBJ1-1; maybe TRBD1 (5 bases). This sequence was found in a woman younger than 45 with acute COVID-19. The sample was PBMCs or T cells enriched from blood (not recorded which). CDR3 nucleotide sequence: TGTGCCAGTAGTATTTCCAGGGTCGGCACTGAAGCTTTCTTT. Protein: CASSISRVGTEAFF.